The 28 T cell receptor beta chains given below trace back to one sample, sequenced in a study of cytomegalovirus exposure and HLA in healthy donors. The PCR ran on 60 Vbeta and 13 Jbeta primers. The repertoire was sequenced with immunoSEQ multiplex PCR; TCRdb's copy has only in-frame clones and lacks some. Here the sample spans 150,000 to 200,000 clones, 75% to 85% being singletons. Sequenced input: PBMCs. These TCRs come from a woman under 40 in good health and CMV-seropositive.

The rearrangement uses TRBV4-3 and TRBJ1-1; D is unclear. The CDR3 has 14 residues. Trimming took off 0 bases at V and 3 bases at J, with 8 bases between the two ends. Germline values: CDR1 LGHNA, CDR2 YSLEER. CDR3 amino acids: CASSQEGIDTEAFF. Written as DNA, the CDR3 is TGCGCCAGCAGCCAAGAGGGCATAGACACTGAAGCTTTCTTT.

The chain recombines TRBV11-3 with TRBJ2-1, with a tentative D call TRBD2 (6 bases). This CDR3 contains 15 residues. Trimming stripped 3 bases from V and 0 bases from J, with 9 bases between. The germline V gene encodes CDR1 SGHNT and CDR2 YENEEA. The DNA for the CDR3 is TGTGCCAGCAGCTTCGGCGGGACCTCCTACAATGAGCAGTTCTTC. It yields the protein CASSFGGTSYNEQFF. Full variable domain (rest looked up from reference TRBV11-3 and TRBJ2-1): EAGVVQSPRYKIIEKKQPVAFWCNPISGHNTLYWYLQNLGQGPELLIRYENEEAVDDSQLPKDRFSAERLKGVDSTLKIQPAELGDSAVYLCASSFGGTSYNEQFFGPGTRLTVL.

The chain has TRBV5-1 and TRBJ2-7, with 8 bases aligning to TRBD2. This CDR3 has 15 residues. V shed 5 bases and J 2 bases; nucleotides not matched to a gene: 9. Looked up from germline, CDR1 is SGHRS and CDR2 is YFSETQ. The CDR3 is CASRKLADSPYEQYF. The CDR3 nucleotides are TGCGCCAGCAGAAAACTAGCGGATTCACCCTACGAGCAGTACTTC.

This clone came up a few times. The chain carries TRBV5-4 and TRBJ2-1; 10 bases are a match to TRBD2. Germline lookup yields CDR1 SGHNT and CDR2 YYREEE (reference sequence). With 4 bases clipped from V and 4 bases from J, the junction kept 8 bases outside the gene matches. The CDR3 covers 16 residues. The CDR3, as DNA: TGTGCCAGCAGCCTACCCCTAGCGGGAGCTTACAATGAGCAGTTCTTC. This gives the protein CASSLPLAGAYNEQFF.

J is TRBJ2-5 and V is TRBV29-1; D not resolved. CDR1 is SQVTM and CDR2 is ANQGSEA in the germline V gene. V was clipped by 1 base and J by 2 bases, with 11 bases between them. This CDR3 has 14 residues. Here the CDR3 DNA reads TGCAGCGTTGAAGCCAGAATATCACAAGAGACCCAGTACTTC. Translated: CSVEARISQETQYF.

This clone turned up a few times. The gene calls are TRBV5-6 and TRBJ1-5; 7 bases map to TRBD1. Trimming at V came to 4 bases and at J to 5 bases, leaving 9 bases not matched to a gene. Germline CDR1 and CDR2: SGHDT and YYEEEE. The CDR3 contains 15 residues. CDR3 nucleotides: TGTGCCAGCAGCATCGGAGGGGGCTCGGATCAGCCCCAGCATTTT. Its protein is CASSIGGGSDQPQHF. Combining the CDR3 with reference TRBV5-6 and TRBJ1-5 gives the whole variable domain DAGVTQSPTHLIKTRGQQVTLRCSPKSGHDTVSWYQQALGQGPQFIFQYYEEEERQRGNFPDRFSGHQFPNYSSELNVNALLLGDSALYLCASSIGGGSDQPQHFGDGTRLSIL.

The chain carries TRBV5-1 and TRBJ2-7, with 10 bases lining up with TRBD2. The CDR3 has 15 residues. Per germline, CDR1 SGHRS and CDR2 YFSETQ. The V and J ends lost 5 bases and 3 bases, in that order; junction bases with no gene match: 8. CDR3 residues: CASSYSSGSSYEQYF. The DNA of the CDR3 is TGCGCCAGCAGTTACTCTAGCGGGAGTAGCTACGAGCAGTACTTC.

CDR3 DNA: TGTGCCACCAGCAGTCGAGGGGGTGGAAACACCATATATTTT. Its protein product is CATSSRGGGNTIYF. The chain employs TRBV15 and TRBJ1-3; perhaps TRBD1 as D (6 bases). V lost 3 bases, J lost 3 bases, and 9 bases lay in between. The CDR3 has 14 amino acids. Germline V gives CDR1 LNHNV, CDR2 YYDKDF (reference sequence).

The chain has TRBV19 and TRBJ1-2; 9 nucleotides line up with TRBD1. The CDR3 covers 15 residues. V lost 1 base, J lost 8 bases, and 8 bases stayed unmatched. The germline CDR1 and CDR2 sequences are LNHDA and SQIVND (reference sequence). Here the CDR3 DNA reads TGTGCCAGTAGTATAGGGGGACAGGGATCTATGGGCTACACCTTC. Protein sequence: CASSIGGQGSMGYTF.

The CDR3 region has the DNA TGTGCCAGCAGCCTGCTTAGCGGGAGGGCCGTCGCAGATACGCAGTATTTT. This gives the protein CASSLLSGRAVADTQYF. The chain is built from TRBV7-8 and TRBJ2-3; the match to TRBD2 covers 11 bases. Germline CDR1 is SGHVS and CDR2 is FQNEAQ. Germline trimming cut 5 bases from V and 4 bases from J; bases unmatched to any gene: 11. This CDR3 contains 17 residues.

The rearrangement uses TRBV15 and TRBJ2-5; 16 bases are shared with TRBD2. Per germline, CDR1 LNHNV and CDR2 YYDKDF (reference sequence). After removal of 5 bases from V and 5 bases from J, the junction contained 11 bases not matched to a gene. The CDR3 runs to 18 residues. CDR3 DNA sequence: TGTGCCACCAGCGCGGGACTAGCGGGAGGGACAATTCGGGAGACCCAGTACTTC. Translated: CATSAGLAGGTIRETQYF.

The genes are TRBV27 and TRBJ2-3; no reliable D call. Germline-derived CDR1 and CDR2 are MNHEY and SMNVEV (reference sequence). This CDR3 has 13 amino acids. V was clipped by 3 bases and J by 3 bases, with 7 bases between them. The CDR3: CASSLIGTDTQYF. CDR3 DNA: TGTGCCAGCAGTTTGATCGGGACAGATACGCAGTATTTT.

This sequence joins TRBV7-9 and TRBJ2-7; D is perhaps TRBD1 (6 bases). V lost 1 base to trimming and J lost 3 bases, with 10 bases between them. The CDR3 runs to 14 residues. Per germline, CDR1 SEHNR and CDR2 FQNEAQ (reference sequence). For the CDR3, the DNA is TGTGCCAGCAGCTTAGTGGGACAAAACTACGAGCAGTACTTC. It specifies CASSLVGQNYEQYF.

This chain connects TRBV6-1 to TRBJ1-2, with no clear D. Germline CDR1 reads MNHNS; CDR2 reads SASEGT. The ends were cut back, 2 bases at V and 1 base at J, with 8 bases in the middle. The CDR3 length is 14 residues. Here the CDR3 DNA reads TGTGCCAGCAGTGAAATCGGGGTTAACTATGGCTACACCTTC. Its translation is CASSEIGVNYGYTF.

V and J are TRBV6-1 and TRBJ2-7; 10 bases agree with TRBD1. J lost 6 bases, V lost 10 bases, and 6 bases had no gene match. CDR3 length: 12 residues. Germline CDR1 MNHNS, CDR2 SASEGT. The CDR3 DNA reads as TGTGCCACACGACAGGGGGCCGGCGAGCAGTACTTC. This encodes CATRQGAGEQYF.

The chain combines TRBV15 with TRBJ1-5; D call uncertain. Germline-derived CDR1 and CDR2 are LNHNV and YYDKDF (reference sequence). The ends were cut back, 5 bases at V and 0 bases at J, with 2 bases in the middle. The CDR3 totals 12 residues. The CDR3 DNA reads TGTGCCACCAGCCTTAGCAATCAGCCCCAGCATTTT. Its translation is CATSLSNQPQHF.

This chain joins TRBV6-1 and TRBJ1-5; D is undetermined. V was pared by 4 bases and J by 7 bases, with 11 bases between. Germline V gene sequence: CDR1 MNHNS, CDR2 SASEGT. CDR3 length equals 13 residues. Here the CDR3 reads CASSGGFGQPQHF. CDR3 bases: TGTGCCAGCAGTGGAGGGTTTGGACAGCCCCAGCATTTT.

The rearrangement joins TRBV18 to TRBJ2-6; 8 bases agree with TRBD2. V dropped 3 bases and J dropped 3; count of bases not matched to a gene: 7. Germline lookup yields CDR1 KGHSH and CDR2 LQKENI. CDR3 length: 17 residues. The CDR3 DNA is TGTGCCAGCTCACCCCTCTTTAGCGGGGTTGGGGCCAACGTCCTGACTTTC. This codes for CASSPLFSGVGANVLTF.

The sample holds one count of this clone. This chain uses TRBV27 with TRBJ2-7; weak D call: TRBD1 (5 bases). From germline, CDR1 is MNHEY and CDR2 SMNVEV (reference sequence). V was pared by 3 bases and J by 0 bases, with 18 bases between. The CDR3 sequence is 17 residues long. The CDR3 region has the DNA TGTGCCAGCAGTTTTAAGGGGCAAGGTCTTAGCTCCTACGAGCAGTACTTC. Protein: CASSFKGQGLSSYEQYF.

This chain connects TRBV5-4 to TRBJ1-1; D is unclear. The V end was cut by 5 bases, the J end by 5 bases, with 13 bases between. The CDR3 loop spans 13 amino acids. Looked up from germline, CDR1 is SGHNT and CDR2 is YYREEE (reference sequence). CDR3 in amino acids: CASSFIRGTEAFF. The CDR3 bases are TGTGCCAGCAGTTTTATCCGGGGAACTGAAGCTTTCTTT.

The chain joins TRBV10-3 to TRBJ2-5, with 8 bases identical to TRBD1. Germline CDR1 and CDR2: ENHRY and SYGVKD. Losses at the gene ends were 7 bases for V and 0 bases for J; bases not matched to a gene: 1. The CDR3 totals 13 residues. In DNA form, the CDR3 reads TGTGCCATCATACAGGGGGACCAAGAGACCCAGTACTTC. The encoded protein is CAIIQGDQETQYF.

The sample holds a few counts of this clone. V usage is TRBV6-6 and J usage is TRBJ2-5; D call uncertain. The V end lost 5 bases, the J end lost 5 bases, and 6 bases lay between the germline ends. In germline, CDR1 is MNHNY, CDR2 SVGAGI (reference sequence). The CDR3 runs to 11 residues. The CDR3 spells CASSAQETQYF. The CDR3 DNA follows: TGTGCCAGCAGTGCCCAGGAGACCCAGTACTTC.

The count of this clone is one. At one of its ends the junction is not consistent with the germline gene, which may arise from a read error. The chain has TRBV7-3 and TRBJ1-2; the match to TRBD1 covers 7 bases. CDR3 size: 13 residues. Germline V CDR1 and CDR2: SGHTA, FQGTGA. This chain's CDR3 is CASSVTQGTGYTF. The CDR3 nucleotides read TGTGCCAGCAGCGTAACACAGGGGACTGGCTACACCTTC.

The chain uses TRBV4-2 and TRBJ2-1, with D possibly matching TRBD1 (5 bases). The V gene's germline CDR1 is LGHNA and CDR2 YNFKEQ. The CDR3 loop spans 12 amino acids. V was shortened by 3 bases and J by 13 bases, with 13 bases between the two germline ends. The CDR3 loop is CASSQGLGQQFF. The CDR3 coding sequence is TGTGCCAGCAGCCAGGGTTTAGGACAACAGTTCTTC.

The chain combines TRBV19 with TRBJ1-2; D gene ambiguous. CDR3 length: 10 residues. Germline CDR1 is LNHDA and CDR2 is SQIVND (reference sequence). The ends were cut back, 8 bases at V and 6 bases at J, with 7 bases in the middle. The CDR3 DNA sequence: TGTGCCAGTGCCAGGAATGGCTACACCTTC. Encoded protein: CASARNGYTF.

The chain recombines TRBV28 with TRBJ1-2; D ambiguous. V gave up 7 bases and J gave up 8 bases, with 14 bases separating them. Germline CDR1 is MDHEN and CDR2 is SYDVKM. This CDR3 comprises 12 residues. In nucleotides, the CDR3 is TGTGCCAGCATATCACCTGCGGGGGGCTACACCTTC. It translates to CASISPAGGYTF.

The rearrangement links TRBV7-2 to TRBJ2-3; TRBD1 aligns across 11 bases. Trimming at V came to 5 bases and at J to 3 bases, leaving 4 bases not matched to a gene. Germline CDR1 and CDR2: SGHTA and FQGNSA. This CDR3 spans 15 amino acids. As DNA, the CDR3 is TGTGCCAGCAGCCGCGGGGACAGGGGGACAGATACGCAGTATTTT. This gives the protein CASSRGDRGTDTQYF. Using reference TRBV7-2 and TRBJ2-3 for the parts outside the CDR3, the full variable domain is GAGVSQSPSNKVTEKGKDVELRCDPISGHTALYWYRQSLGQGLEFLIYFQGNSAPDKSGLPSDRFSAERTGGSVSTLTIQRTQQEDSAVYLCASSRGDRGTDTQYFGPGTRLTVL.

This clone was recorded a few times. The V call is TRBV11-2, the J call TRBJ2-7, with TRBD1 matching over 8 bases. There are 15 residues in the CDR3. Germline V lookup: CDR1 SGHAT, CDR2 FQNNGV. Trimming cost V 2 bases and J 6 bases; bases outside gene matches: 9. The CDR3 bases are TGTGCCAGCAGCTTACAACAGGGGGGTTACGTCGAGCAGTACTTC. As protein: CASSLQQGGYVEQYF.